The 22 T cell receptor beta chains given below trace back to one sample, sequenced in a study of tumor-infiltrating lymphocytes in primary liver carcinoma. Making TCR beta cDNA involved around 500 ng total RNA and a constant-region primer. The TCR beta library was amplified through three nested multiplex PCR rounds in a modified ARM-PCR procedure. Primers for the first two PCR rounds were TRBV1-TRBV30 forward primers and a C-beta reverse primer (about 9 cycles per round). In TCRdb, the multiplex PCR reads were re-called with MiXCR into one record per CDR3 protein. The sample records around 56,000 distinct CDR3 sequences, about two thirds being singletons. Joint extraction of RNA and DNA used about 17-30 mg of bulk tissue that was unsorted. Sequencing input: liver tumor tissue from sampling region 2. Subset: tumor region T2, inferior pole. The receptors derive from a man aged 40-50 years with primary liver carcinoma and hepatitis B virus infection.

As for this clonotype: The germline gene is not matched at one end of the junction; a read error may be the cause. V gene TRBV28 combines with J gene TRBJ1-3; D perhaps matches TRBD1 (5 bases). The CDR3 runs 14 residues. CDR1 is MDHEN and CDR2 is SYDVKM in the germline V gene. The CDR3 bases are TGTGCCAGCAGTTTTCCAGGGTCTGGAAACCCCATATATTTT. This encodes CASSFPGSGNPIYF.

Worth noting for this clonotype: The junction does not match germline at one end; this may be a read error. V and J are TRBV5-5 and TRBJ2-3, with D perhaps TRBD2 (6 bases). The CDR3 loop spans 14 amino acids. The germline CDR1 and CDR2 sequences are SGHKS and YYEKEE (reference sequence). CDR3 loop: CASSLGTYKDTQYF. The CDR3 bases are TGTGCCAGTAGCTTGGGGACTTACAAAGATACGCAGTATTTT.

This clonotype has at least ten counts. The CDR3 reads CASSLVTLAGTGELFF. As DNA, the CDR3 is TGTGCCAGCAGCTTAGTGACGCTAGCGGGAACCGGGGAGCTGTTTTTT. This chain connects TRBV11-2 to TRBJ2-2, with TRBD2 matching 9 bases. CDR1 is SGHAT and CDR2 is FQNNGV in the germline V gene. V shed 1 base and J 5 bases; nucleotides not matched to a gene: 5. This CDR3 spans 16 amino acids. Full variable domain (rest looked up from reference TRBV11-2 and TRBJ2-2): EAGVAQSPRYKIIEKRQSVAFWCNPISGHATLYWYQQILGQGPKLLIQFQNNGVVDDSQLPKDRFSAERLKGVDSTLKIQPAKLEDSAVYLCASSLVTLAGTGELFFGEGSRLTVL.

On this clonotype itself: At one of its ends the junction is not consistent with the germline gene, which may arise from a read error. The rearrangement links TRBV6-2 or TRBV6-3 to TRBJ1-5; D might be TRBD1 (5 bases). The germline V gene encodes CDR1 MNHEY and CDR2 SVGEGT. The CDR3 sequence is 14 residues long. This chain's CDR3 is CASNYSQGNQHQHF. In nucleotides, the CDR3 is TGTGCCAGCAATTACTCCCAGGGCAATCAGCACCAGCATTTT.

V usage is TRBV28 and J usage is TRBJ2-1, with 7 positions matching TRBD2. Trimming at V came to 1 base and at J to 0 bases, leaving 12 bases not matched to a gene. Germline CDR1 MDHEN, CDR2 SYDVKM. The CDR3 contains 19 residues. The CDR3 loop is CASSLFGLAGPSSYNEQFF. For the CDR3, the DNA is TGTGCCAGCAGTTTATTCGGGTTAGCGGGCCCTAGCTCCTACAATGAGCAGTTCTTC. Together with reference TRBV28 and TRBJ2-1, the CDR3 gives the full variable domain: DVKVTQSSRYLVKRTGEKVFLECVQDMDHENMFWYRQDPGLGLRLIYFSYDVKMKEKGDIPEGYSVSREKKERFSLILESASTNQTSMYLCASSLFGLAGPSSYNEQFFGPGTRLTVL.

The V and J genes are TRBV6-5 and TRBJ2-6; no clear D gene. Germline loops: CDR1 MNHEY, CDR2 SVGAGI. The CDR3 length is 13 residues. The CDR3 nucleotides read TGTGCTGGCACCGAGTGGAGGGCCAACGTCCTGACTTTC. It yields the protein CAGTEWRANVLTF.

This clonotype showed up many times. This rearrangement joins TRBV7-9 to TRBJ2-7, with D perhaps being TRBD1 or TRBD2 (5 bases each). Per germline, CDR1 SEHNR and CDR2 FQNEAQ (reference sequence). This CDR3 has 16 residues. V was cut by 5 bases and J by 0 bases, with 17 bases left in between. This chain's CDR3 is CASSALGAGSSYEQYF. CDR3 sequence (DNA): TGTGCCAGCAGCGCCCTCGGGGCAGGGAGCTCCTACGAGCAGTACTTC.

Note on this clonotype: One end of the junction is discordant with germline, which a read error may explain. The chain recombines TRBV11-2 with TRBJ2-3; 11 bases align to TRBD2. The CDR3 contains 15 residues. The germline V gene has CDR1 SGHAT and CDR2 FQNNGV. The CDR3 loop is CACSLTSGSTDTQCF. CDR3 in DNA: TGTGCCTGCAGCTTAACTAGCGGGAGCACAGATACGCAGTGTTTT.

V and J are TRBV11-2 and TRBJ2-7; D ambiguous. There are 16 residues in the CDR3. Trimming pared 7 bases from V and 5 bases from J, leaving 24 bases between. Germline-derived CDR1 and CDR2 are SGHAT and FQNNGV. CDR3 amino acids: CASKLEMAPKPHEQYF. In DNA, the CDR3 is TGTGCCAGCAAGTTAGAGATGGCACCAAAACCCCACGAGCAGTACTTC.

As regards this clonotype: The germline gene is not matched at one end of the junction; a read error may be the cause. The rearrangement uses TRBV29-1 and TRBJ1-2; D may be TRBD1 (5 bases). This CDR3 is 14 amino acids long. The germline gives CDR1 SQVTM, CDR2 ANQGSEA. The CDR3 region has the DNA TGCAGTGTTGAAGGGTCAGGGAGTAACCATGGCTACACCTTC. Translation: CSVEGSGSNHGYTF. Supplemented by reference TRBV29-1 and TRBJ1-2, the full variable domain reads SAVISQKPSRDICQRGTSLTIQCQVDSQVTMMFWYRQQPGQSLTLIATANQGSEATYESGFVIDKFPISRPNLTFSTLTVSNMSPEDSSIYLCSVEGSGSNHGYTFGSGTRLTVV.

The table lists this clonotype with a few counts. One junction end disagrees with the germline gene, perhaps due to a read error. V is TRBV13 and J is TRBJ2-7; 8 bases map to TRBD1. Per the germline V gene, CDR1 is PRHDT and CDR2 is FYEKMQ (reference sequence). CDR3 size: 14 residues. The CDR3 is CASSNRTGHYELYF. In DNA, the CDR3 is TGTGCTAGCAGCAATAGGACAGGGCACTACGAGCTGTACTTC.

About this clonotype itself: Being one base from a much bigger clone, this may be a read error. This chain joins TRBV7-3 and TRBJ2-2; D uncertain. From germline, CDR1 is SGHTA and CDR2 FQGTGA. V was clipped by 1 base and J by 3 bases, with 6 bases between them. The CDR3 totals 14 residues. The CDR3 coding sequence is TGTGCCAGCAGCTTAAGTAGATACACCGGGGAGCTGTTTTTT. It codes for CASSLSRYTGELFF.

For this clonotype: The junction does not match germline at one end; this may be a read error. The chain links TRBV7-8 to TRBJ2-7, with 7 bases that match TRBD2. The CDR3 runs to 15 residues. CDR1 and CDR2 (germline): SGHVS, FQNEAQ. CDR3 nucleotide sequence: TGTGCCAGCAGCCTAATCGCGGGGAGCCGGGGGGAGCAGCACTTC. Protein: CASSLIAGSRGEQHF.

About this clonotype itself: A read error may be the cause here, since a much bigger clone is one base away. The chain employs TRBV7-9 and TRBJ1-4; D call uncertain. Germline loops: CDR1 SEHNR, CDR2 FQNEAQ (reference sequence). This CDR3 has 12 amino acids. The CDR3 coding sequence is TGTGTCAGCAGCCTTACTAATGAAAAACTGTTTTTT. Residues: CVSSLTNEKLFF. The whole variable domain, filled in from reference TRBV7-9 and TRBJ1-4, reads DTGVSQNPRHKITKRGQNVTFRCDPISEHNRLYWYRQTLGQGPEFLTYFQNEAQLEKSRLLSDRFSAERPKGSFSTLEIQRTEQGDSAMYLCVSSLTNEKLFFGSGTQLSVL.

Comments on this clonotype: Lacking the conserved final phenylalanine or tryptophan, this CDR3 likely reflects a read error. This chain links TRBV30 with TRBJ1-6; D remains ambiguous. Germline V gene lookup returns CDR1 GTSNPN and CDR2 SVGIG (reference sequence). Trimming cost V 3 bases and J 8 bases, with 17 bases left between them. This CDR3 region has 15 residues. CDR3 sequence (DNA): TGTGCCTGGAGCTTAACGGGAATTGGATATTCACCCCTCCACTAT. Translating gives CAWSLTGIGYSPLHY.

In this sample, this clonotype turned up a few times. Just one base apart from a much larger clone, this may be a read error. The rearrangement joins TRBV6-2 or TRBV6-3 to TRBJ1-1; no firm D call. Per germline, CDR1 MNHEY and CDR2 SVGEGT. This CDR3 has 11 residues. CDR3 loop: CATLLNTVAFF. CDR3 nucleotides: TGTGCCACCCTCCTGAACACTGTAGCTTTCTTT.

Notes on this clonotype: The conserved phenylalanine or tryptophan is not found at the CDR3 terminus, so this likely reflects a read error. The rearrangement links TRBV5-5 to TRBJ2-3; maybe TRBD2 (6 bases). This CDR3 spans 14 amino acids. CDR1 is SGHKS, CDR2 YYEKEE, per germline (reference sequence). The CDR3 is CAGSLGTYTDTQYY. Written as DNA, the CDR3 is TGTGCCGGCAGCTTGGGGACTTACACAGATACGCAGTATTAT.

About this clonotype itself: The germline gene is not matched at one end of the junction; a read error may be the cause. The chain recombines TRBV6-1 with TRBJ2-3; D is tentatively TRBD1 or TRBD2 (5 bases each). This CDR3 contains 16 residues. CDR1 MNHNS and CDR2 SASEGT come from the germline V gene. CDR3 protein: CASGEIGGHYTDTQYF. CDR3 coding DNA: TGTGCCAGCGGTGAAATAGGAGGACACTACACAGATACGCAGTATTTT.

With respect to this clonotype: A read error may produce the germline difference seen at one junction end. The chain employs TRBV6-6 and TRBJ2-5, with TRBD1 identical over 10 bases. The CDR3 is made up of 16 amino acids. Germline V gene data show CDR1 as MNHNY and CDR2 as SVGAGI (reference sequence). CDR3 amino acids: CASSIRDRGTQEIQYF. In DNA, the CDR3 is TGTGCCAGCAGTATCCGGGACAGGGGTACCCAAGAGATCCAGTACTTC.

Concerning this clonotype itself: Relative to the germline gene, one junction end is altered; a read error may explain this. The chain combines TRBV12-3 or TRBV12-4 with TRBJ2-7; no definite D call. The CDR3 runs 14 residues. CDR3 bases: TGTGTCAGCAGTCCCAGTATCCACCCCTACGAGCAGTACTTC. This translates into CVSSPSIHPYEQYF.

Details on this clonotype: Mismatch with germline at one junction end may stem from a read error. The gene calls are TRBV4-3 and TRBJ1-6; D is uncertain. The CDR3 is made up of 16 amino acids. Germline values: CDR1 LGHNA, CDR2 YSLEER. In DNA, the CDR3 is TGCGCCTGCAGCCAAGTTCCGGAGGCGGAAAATTCACCCCTCCACTTT. This codes for CACSQVPEAENSPLHF.

The V gene is TRBV6-2 or TRBV6-3, the J gene TRBJ2-1; 11 nucleotides agree with TRBD2. Germline CDR1 reads MNHEY; CDR2 reads SVGEGT. This CDR3 region has 17 residues. CDR3 protein: CSNSPLPGLAENNEQFF. The CDR3 bases are TGTTCCAACAGTCCATTACCGGGACTAGCGGAAAACAATGAGCAGTTCTTC.